This T cell receptor (beta chain) was captured by sequencing in a study of blood T cell repertoires in COVID-19. Study background: Acute and convalescent COVID-19 samples came from the United States, Italy and Spain. The analysed material was cDNA or gDNA that came from T cells, B-cell-depleted T cells, or PBMCs.

Original methodology: Reference gene primer amplification gave nucleated cell count estimates. Repertoires were generated with immunoSEQ multiplex PCR, while TCRdb's copy carries only in-frame clones and drops some. D and trimming were read from the DNA, whereas the V and J calls and clone size are those reported in that table. The table has 100,000 to 150,000 clones, roughly 90% seen once. This CDR3 has 18 amino acids. The V gene's germline CDR1 is LGHNA and CDR2 YNFKEQ. With 4 bases clipped from V and 1 base from J, the junction kept 9 bases outside the gene matches. Source material: peripheral blood. The chain recombines TRBV4-2 with TRBJ2-2, with 10 positions matching TRBD2. This clonotype was obtained from a woman older than 75 with acute or convalescent COVID-19. In DNA form, the CDR3 reads TGTGCCAGCAGCCGACGACAAAGACTAGCGGGGAACACCGGGGAGCTGTTTTTT. Amino acid sequence: CASSRRQRLAGNTGELFF.